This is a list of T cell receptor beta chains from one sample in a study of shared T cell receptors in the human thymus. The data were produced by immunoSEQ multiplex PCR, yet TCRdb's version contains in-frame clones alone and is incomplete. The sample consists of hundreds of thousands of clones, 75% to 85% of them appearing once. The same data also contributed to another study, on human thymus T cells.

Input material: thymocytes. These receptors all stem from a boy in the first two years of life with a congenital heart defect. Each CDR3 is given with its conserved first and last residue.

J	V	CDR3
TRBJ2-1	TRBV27	CASSLLNRNEQFF
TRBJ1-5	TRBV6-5	CASSGTGNQPQHF
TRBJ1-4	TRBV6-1	CAYHGEKEKLFF
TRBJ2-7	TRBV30	CAWSVHPIGLILAGANYEQYF
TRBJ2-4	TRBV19	CASTGQGRSKNIQYF
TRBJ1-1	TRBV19	CASRTIDRAEAFF
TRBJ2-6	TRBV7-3	CASSLDRGGRAGANVLTF
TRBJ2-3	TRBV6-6	CASSSFPGTGTHTQYF
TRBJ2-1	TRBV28	CASSLGQGSYNEQFF
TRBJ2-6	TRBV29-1	CSVIFGGGRPSGANVLTF
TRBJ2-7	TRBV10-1	CASSESGVSSYEQYF
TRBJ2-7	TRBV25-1	CASRGLTGGFHEQYF
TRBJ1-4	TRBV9	CASSVSGYSGVTNEKLFF
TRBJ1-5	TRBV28	CASKQPSNQPQHF
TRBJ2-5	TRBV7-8	CASSLARTSGRGPETQYF
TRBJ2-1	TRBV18	CASSPRLAPHNEQFF
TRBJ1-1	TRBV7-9	CASSLAGGNTEAFF
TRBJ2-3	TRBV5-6	CASSPQAEASTDTQYF
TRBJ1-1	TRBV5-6	CASSATGSTEAFF
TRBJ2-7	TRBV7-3	CASSLGQGGPYEQYF
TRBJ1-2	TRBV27	CASSQQGRYGYTF